The following is a TCR beta chain sequence with its context. The data originate from a study of T cells after yellow fever vaccination. Study-level background: Low-cell-number fractions underwent preparation using SMART-Seq v4 Ultra Low Input.

The V gene lost 5 bases and the J gene lost 4 bases, with 9 bases spanning the gap. The CDR3 totals 12 residues. From the 5' RACE reads, TCRdb called clonotypes with MiXCR, one entry per CDR3 protein. The sample has roughly 160,000 distinct CDR3 sequences; about a tenth are singletons. This TCR came from a man in his late teens or twenties who received the YFV17D yellow fever vaccine. The V call is TRBV12-3 or TRBV12-4, the J call TRBJ2-7; D might be TRBD2 (6 bases). The sequencing here drew on CD8+ T cells sorted from PBMCs, taken 45 days after the yellow fever booster vaccination. This chain's CDR3 is CASSDAGYEQYF. CDR3 in DNA: TGTGCCAGCAGTGATGCGGGGTACGAGCAGTACTTC.